Listed below are T cell receptor beta chains from one sample, sequenced in a study of blood T cell repertoires in COVID-19. The assay was immunoSEQ multiplex PCR, and TCRdb's table has in-frame clones only and misses some. The sample lists approximately 72,000 clones, roughly nine tenths occurring once. The sequenced sample was peripheral blood. The receptors were sampled from a man aged 55-75 years with acute or convalescent COVID-19. The CDR3 runs from the conserved cysteine through the conserved F or W. The order of the fields is D gene, J gene, clone size, V gene, CDR3 DNA, CDR3 protein. D genes are given only for firm matches. Clone size, where shown, is once, few, many, or a class for clones that have expanded.

d_gene: TRBD1; j_gene: TRBJ1-6; abundance: few; v_gene: TRBV14; CDR3nt: TGTGCCAGCAGCCCGACAGGGATCTTCTCACCCCTCCACTTT; CDR3aa: CASSPTGIFSPLHF
d_gene: .; j_gene: TRBJ1-1; abundance: .; v_gene: TRBV25-1; CDR3nt: TGTGCCAGCCAGTCTAACCCTAGGGAAGCTTTCTTT; CDR3aa: CASQSNPREAFF
d_gene: TRBD1; j_gene: TRBJ1-5; abundance: .; v_gene: TRBV2; CDR3nt: TGTGCCAGCAGTAGGGACAGTTTGGGGAATCAGCCCCAGCATTTT; CDR3aa: CASSRDSLGNQPQHF
d_gene: .; j_gene: TRBJ1-6; abundance: .; v_gene: TRBV6-5; CDR3nt: TGTGCCAGCAGTCTCCGAACTACGAATTCACCCCTCCACTTT; CDR3aa: CASSLRTTNSPLHF
d_gene: .; j_gene: TRBJ1-2; abundance: .; v_gene: TRBV5-4; CDR3nt: TGTGCCAGCAGCTTGAAGGCCGGGGTCACCTTC; CDR3aa: CASSLKAGVTF
d_gene: .; j_gene: TRBJ1-1; abundance: .; v_gene: TRBV5-1; CDR3nt: TGCGCCAGCAGCATCAACAGGGTAGGCATGAACACTGAAGCTTTCTTT; CDR3aa: CASSINRVGMNTEAFF
d_gene: .; j_gene: TRBJ1-2; abundance: .; v_gene: TRBV10-2; CDR3nt: TGCGCCAGCCGCGGAGTGGAGGGCTACACCTTC; CDR3aa: CASRGVEGYTF
d_gene: .; j_gene: TRBJ1-5; abundance: once; v_gene: TRBV12-3/TRBV12-4; CDR3nt: TGTGCCAGCCAGTCCAAACTGGGCCGAGAGCATTTT; CDR3aa: CASQSKLGREHF
d_gene: .; j_gene: TRBJ1-6; abundance: .; v_gene: TRBV5-1; CDR3nt: TGCGCCAGCAGCTCCGGCGGCCAGTATTCACCCCTCCACTTT; CDR3aa: CASSSGGQYSPLHF
d_gene: .; j_gene: TRBJ1-4; abundance: .; v_gene: TRBV19; CDR3nt: TGTGCCAGTAGTATGACAGCAACTAATGAAAAACTGTTTTTT; CDR3aa: CASSMTATNEKLFF
d_gene: TRBD2; j_gene: TRBJ2-7; abundance: .; v_gene: TRBV7-2; CDR3nt: TGTGCCAGCAGCAATCCCTGGGGGAGGGCCTACGAGCAGTACTTC; CDR3aa: CASSNPWGRAYEQYF
d_gene: .; j_gene: TRBJ2-7; abundance: .; v_gene: TRBV9; CDR3nt: TGTGCCAGCAGCGTAGACGGGGACACCTCGCTCTACGAGCAGTACTTC; CDR3aa: CASSVDGDTSLYEQYF
d_gene: TRBD1; j_gene: TRBJ2-3; abundance: .; v_gene: TRBV7-9; CDR3nt: TGTGCCAGCTCCGAGAGGGGGACAGCGCAAGATACGCAGTATTTT; CDR3aa: CASSERGTAQDTQYF
d_gene: .; j_gene: TRBJ1-1; abundance: .; v_gene: TRBV19; CDR3nt: TGTGCCAGTAGTGATTCATCTTTGAGGGGGAGTACTGAAGCTTTCTTT; CDR3aa: CASSDSSLRGSTEAFF
d_gene: .; j_gene: TRBJ1-2; abundance: .; v_gene: TRBV28; CDR3nt: TGTGCCAGCAGTTTCTCCCCCCGGTCCGGGGGCTACACCTTC; CDR3aa: CASSFSPRSGGYTF
d_gene: TRBD1; j_gene: TRBJ1-6; abundance: .; v_gene: TRBV5-4; CDR3nt: TGTGCCAGCAGCTCGTTAAGACAGGGGAAAAATTCACCCCTCCACTTT; CDR3aa: CASSSLRQGKNSPLHF
d_gene: .; j_gene: TRBJ1-6; abundance: .; v_gene: TRBV5-1; CDR3nt: TGCGCCAGCAGCTTGGAAACAGGGTTGGATTCACCCCTCCACTTT; CDR3aa: CASSLETGLDSPLHF
d_gene: TRBD2; j_gene: TRBJ2-2; abundance: .; v_gene: TRBV19; CDR3nt: TGTGCCAGTAGAGAACGGGGGGTCACCGGGGAGCTGTTTTTT; CDR3aa: CASRERGVTGELFF
d_gene: .; j_gene: TRBJ1-6; abundance: few; v_gene: TRBV5-4; CDR3nt: TGTGCCAGCAGCTGGGGGTCAGGGGCCAATAATTCACCCCTCCACTTT; CDR3aa: CASSWGSGANNSPLHF
d_gene: .; j_gene: TRBJ1-2; abundance: .; v_gene: TRBV5-1; CDR3nt: TGCGCCAGCAGCTTGGGCAGGGTGGATGGCTACACCTTC; CDR3aa: CASSLGRVDGYTF
d_gene: TRBD1; j_gene: TRBJ2-3; abundance: .; v_gene: TRBV4-1; CDR3nt: TGCGCCAGCAGCCTTTTGGGACAGACGAGCACAGATACGCAGTATTTT; CDR3aa: CASSLLGQTSTDTQYF
d_gene: .; j_gene: TRBJ1-6; abundance: .; v_gene: TRBV18; CDR3nt: TGTGCCAGCTCACCAGAGCAATGGAATTCACCCCTCCACTTT; CDR3aa: CASSPEQWNSPLHF
d_gene: TRBD1; j_gene: TRBJ2-7; abundance: .; v_gene: TRBV11-2; CDR3nt: TGTGCCAGCAGCTTAGATATAGGGACAGGCCTCTACGAGCAGTACTTC; CDR3aa: CASSLDIGTGLYEQYF
d_gene: TRBD1; j_gene: TRBJ1-1; abundance: .; v_gene: TRBV14; CDR3nt: TGTGCCAGCAGAGAGAGACAGGGGAACACTGAAGCTTTCTTT; CDR3aa: CASRERQGNTEAFF
d_gene: .; j_gene: TRBJ2-2; abundance: once; v_gene: TRBV5-6; CDR3nt: TGTGCCAGCAGCCTGAGTACCGGGGAGCTGTTTTTT; CDR3aa: CASSLSTGELFF
d_gene: .; j_gene: TRBJ2-5; abundance: .; v_gene: TRBV7-8; CDR3nt: TGTGCCAGCAGCCCAGGGGGGCAGGTAGAGACCCAGTACTTC; CDR3aa: CASSPGGQVETQYF
d_gene: .; j_gene: TRBJ1-1; abundance: .; v_gene: TRBV6-5; CDR3nt: TGTGCCAGCAGGCTAGGACAGCGAGCCGCTGAAGCTTTCTTT; CDR3aa: CASRLGQRAAEAFF
d_gene: .; j_gene: TRBJ1-3; abundance: .; v_gene: TRBV21-1; CDR3nt: TGTGCCAGCAGCAAAGCGCGAGGTAGAGGAGGGGCGGGTGGAAACACCATATATTTT; CDR3aa: CASSKARGRGGAGGNTIYF
d_gene: TRBD1; j_gene: TRBJ2-3; abundance: once; v_gene: TRBV2; CDR3nt: TGTGCCAGCAGCCGGGGACAGGGGGTGGGGGATACGCAGTATTTT; CDR3aa: CASSRGQGVGDTQYF
d_gene: .; j_gene: TRBJ1-5; abundance: .; v_gene: TRBV2; CDR3nt: TGTGCCAGCAGTGACTTAGGCGGGAGCAATCAGCCCCAGCATTTT; CDR3aa: CASSDLGGSNQPQHF
d_gene: .; j_gene: TRBJ1-1; abundance: .; v_gene: TRBV10-1; CDR3nt: TGCGCCAGCAGTGAGTCGACAGTTTTTGGCACTGAAGCTTTCTTT; CDR3aa: CASSESTVFGTEAFF
d_gene: .; j_gene: TRBJ1-2; abundance: once; v_gene: TRBV5-1; CDR3nt: TGCGCCAGCAGCTTGCCTTCTTATGGCTACACCTTC; CDR3aa: CASSLPSYGYTF
d_gene: TRBD1; j_gene: TRBJ2-7; abundance: .; v_gene: TRBV15; CDR3nt: TGTGCCACCAGCAGATTCACAGGGGCCGAGCAGTACTTC; CDR3aa: CATSRFTGAEQYF
d_gene: TRBD1; j_gene: TRBJ1-4; abundance: once; v_gene: TRBV24-1; CDR3nt: TGTGCCACCAGTGATACGACAGGGAAACTGTTTTTT; CDR3aa: CATSDTTGKLFF
d_gene: TRBD1; j_gene: TRBJ2-7; abundance: .; v_gene: TRBV6-5; CDR3nt: TGTGCCAGCAGCCCGGGACAGGAGGGGAGCGAGCAGTACTTC; CDR3aa: CASSPGQEGSEQYF
d_gene: TRBD1; j_gene: TRBJ1-1; abundance: .; v_gene: TRBV20-1; CDR3nt: TGCAGTGCTACACGACAGGGAGCTTTCTTT; CDR3aa: CSATRQGAFF
d_gene: .; j_gene: TRBJ2-3; abundance: few; v_gene: TRBV15; CDR3nt: TGTGCCACCAGCAGAGATGTAAGGAGTACGCAGTATTTT; CDR3aa: CATSRDVRSTQYF
d_gene: .; j_gene: TRBJ1-2; abundance: .; v_gene: TRBV6-5; CDR3nt: TGTGCCAGCAGCCGCTATGGCTACACCTTC; CDR3aa: CASSRYGYTF
d_gene: .; j_gene: TRBJ2-7; abundance: .; v_gene: TRBV19; CDR3nt: TGTGCCAGTAGTATTACAGGGAAATACGAGCAGTACTTC; CDR3aa: CASSITGKYEQYF
d_gene: .; j_gene: TRBJ1-5; abundance: .; v_gene: TRBV2; CDR3nt: TGTGCCAGCAGTGAATGGGCAGAAAATCAGCCCCAGCATTTT; CDR3aa: CASSEWAENQPQHF
d_gene: .; j_gene: TRBJ2-3; abundance: once; v_gene: TRBV19; CDR3nt: TGTGCCAGTAGGAGAAGGCAGGGAACAGATACGCAGTATTTT; CDR3aa: CASRRRQGTDTQYF
d_gene: .; j_gene: TRBJ2-3; abundance: .; v_gene: TRBV30; CDR3nt: TGTGCCTGGAGGCAGCGGACAGATACGCAGTATTTT; CDR3aa: CAWRQRTDTQYF
d_gene: TRBD1; j_gene: TRBJ1-2; abundance: .; v_gene: TRBV11-2; CDR3nt: TGTGCCAGCAGCTTAACGACAGGGAGATTTGGCTACACCTTC; CDR3aa: CASSLTTGRFGYTF
d_gene: .; j_gene: TRBJ2-1; abundance: .; v_gene: TRBV5-1; CDR3nt: TGCGCCAGCAGCTTGGCTCTAGCAGGCAATGAGCAGTTCTTC; CDR3aa: CASSLALAGNEQFF
d_gene: .; j_gene: TRBJ1-1; abundance: few; v_gene: TRBV27; CDR3nt: TGTGCCAGCAGTCTCAGGGGCGCACCTGAAGCTTTCTTT; CDR3aa: CASSLRGAPEAFF
d_gene: TRBD2; j_gene: TRBJ2-7; abundance: .; v_gene: TRBV4-1; CDR3nt: TGCGCCAGCAGCCACCCCGGGACTAGCGGCTCCTACGAGCAGTACTTC; CDR3aa: CASSHPGTSGSYEQYF
d_gene: .; j_gene: TRBJ2-1; abundance: .; v_gene: TRBV10-1; CDR3nt: TGCGCCAGCAGTGAGTCACCGGTTTCGGGTGAGCAGTTCTTC; CDR3aa: CASSESPVSGEQFF
d_gene: .; j_gene: TRBJ1-1; abundance: few; v_gene: TRBV29-1; CDR3nt: TGCAGCGTTGGGGGACAAATGAACACTGAAGCTTTCTTT; CDR3aa: CSVGGQMNTEAFF
d_gene: .; j_gene: TRBJ1-2; abundance: .; v_gene: TRBV18; CDR3nt: TGTGCCAGCTCACCACTCGGGGTAGGGGACAACACCTTC; CDR3aa: CASSPLGVGDNTF
d_gene: .; j_gene: TRBJ1-1; abundance: .; v_gene: TRBV3-1/TRBV3-2; CDR3nt: TGTGCCAGCAGCCTTAAGGGGTATCAGGCAACTGAAGCTTTCTTT; CDR3aa: CASSLKGYQATEAFF
d_gene: TRBD2; j_gene: TRBJ2-7; abundance: .; v_gene: TRBV5-1; CDR3nt: TGCGCCAGCAGCTTGGCGCTAGCGGGTTACGAGCAGTACTTC; CDR3aa: CASSLALAGYEQYF
d_gene: TRBD2; j_gene: TRBJ2-7; abundance: once; v_gene: TRBV5-1; CDR3nt: TGCGCCAGCAGCGCGGGGGTACTAGCGGGGGCCATCTACGAGCAGTACTTC; CDR3aa: CASSAGVLAGAIYEQYF
d_gene: TRBD1; j_gene: TRBJ2-2; abundance: .; v_gene: TRBV5-1; CDR3nt: TGCGCCAGCAGCTGGACCGGGACAGGGATCACCGGGGAGCTGTTTTTT; CDR3aa: CASSWTGTGITGELFF
d_gene: .; j_gene: TRBJ2-5; abundance: .; v_gene: TRBV12-5; CDR3nt: TGTGCTAGTGGTTTGGTACGCCCCAGGGGACAAGAGACCCAGTACTTC; CDR3aa: CASGLVRPRGQETQYF
d_gene: TRBD1; j_gene: TRBJ1-1; abundance: .; v_gene: TRBV30; CDR3nt: TGTGCCTGGAGTTTTAACACAGGGGGTTCCACTGAAGCTTTCTTT; CDR3aa: CAWSFNTGGSTEAFF
d_gene: .; j_gene: TRBJ2-4; abundance: .; v_gene: TRBV9; CDR3nt: TGTGCCAGCAGCGTAGAGGCCCCGGTAGGCAGATGGGGAGGAAACATTCAGTACTTC; CDR3aa: CASSVEAPVGRWGGNIQYF
d_gene: TRBD1; j_gene: TRBJ1-2; abundance: .; v_gene: TRBV3-1/TRBV3-2; CDR3nt: TGTGCCAGCAGCGCGCGGGACAGACAAACTTATGGCTACACCTTC; CDR3aa: CASSARDRQTYGYTF
d_gene: .; j_gene: TRBJ2-1; abundance: .; v_gene: TRBV6-6; CDR3nt: TGTGCCAGCAGCGCAGGGTCAGGCTACAATGAGCAGTTCTTC; CDR3aa: CASSAGSGYNEQFF
d_gene: TRBD2; j_gene: TRBJ2-1; abundance: .; v_gene: TRBV24-1; CDR3nt: TGTGCCACCAGCCGGGGACTAGCGGGGCTCAATGAGCAGTTCTTC; CDR3aa: CATSRGLAGLNEQFF
d_gene: .; j_gene: TRBJ2-5; abundance: .; v_gene: TRBV19; CDR3nt: TGTGCCAGTAGTGCCCAGTTCCAAGAGACCCAGTACTTC; CDR3aa: CASSAQFQETQYF